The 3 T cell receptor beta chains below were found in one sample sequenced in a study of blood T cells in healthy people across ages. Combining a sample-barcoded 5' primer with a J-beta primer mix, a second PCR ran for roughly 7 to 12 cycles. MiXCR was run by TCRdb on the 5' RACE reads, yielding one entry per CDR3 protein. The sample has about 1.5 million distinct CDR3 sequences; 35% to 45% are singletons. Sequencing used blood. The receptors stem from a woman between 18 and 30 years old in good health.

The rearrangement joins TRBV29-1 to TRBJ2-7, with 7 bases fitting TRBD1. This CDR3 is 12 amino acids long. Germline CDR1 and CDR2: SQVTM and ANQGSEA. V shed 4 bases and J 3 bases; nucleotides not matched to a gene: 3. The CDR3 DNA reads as TGCAGCGTTGGACGACAGGGCTACGAGCAGTACTTC. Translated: CSVGRQGYEQYF.

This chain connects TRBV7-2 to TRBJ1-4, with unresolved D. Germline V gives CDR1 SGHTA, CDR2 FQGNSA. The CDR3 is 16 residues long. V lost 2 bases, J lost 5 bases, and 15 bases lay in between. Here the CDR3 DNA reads TGTGCCAGCAGCTTAAGCCGGGCCCTAAGAAATGAAAAACTGTTTTTT. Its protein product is CASSLSRALRNEKLFF.

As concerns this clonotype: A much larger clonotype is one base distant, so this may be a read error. The CDR3 spells CASSYVLLGFSYEQFF. The CDR3 DNA is TGTGCCAGCAGTTACGTACTCCTAGGTTTCTCCTACGAGCAGTTCTTC. The chain links TRBV6-5 to TRBJ2-1; D ambiguous. Germline CDR1 and CDR2: MNHEY and SVGAGI. V lost 2 bases, J lost 10 bases, and 21 bases lay in between. CDR3 length: 16 residues.